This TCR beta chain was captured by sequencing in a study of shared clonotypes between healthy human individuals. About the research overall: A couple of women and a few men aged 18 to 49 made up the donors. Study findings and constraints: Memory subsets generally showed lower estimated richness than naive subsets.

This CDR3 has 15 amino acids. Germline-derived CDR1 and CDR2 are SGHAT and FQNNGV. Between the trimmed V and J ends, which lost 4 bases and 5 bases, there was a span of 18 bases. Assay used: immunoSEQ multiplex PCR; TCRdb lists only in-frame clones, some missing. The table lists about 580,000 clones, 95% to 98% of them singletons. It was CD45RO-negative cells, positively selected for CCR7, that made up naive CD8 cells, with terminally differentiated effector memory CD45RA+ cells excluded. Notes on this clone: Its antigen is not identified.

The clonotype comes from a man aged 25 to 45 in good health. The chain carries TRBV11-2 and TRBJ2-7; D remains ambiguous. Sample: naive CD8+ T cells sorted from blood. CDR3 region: CASSWGSLSGHEQYF. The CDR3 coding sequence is TGTGCCAGCAGCTGGGGTTCGCTGTCCGGCCACGAGCAGTACTTC.